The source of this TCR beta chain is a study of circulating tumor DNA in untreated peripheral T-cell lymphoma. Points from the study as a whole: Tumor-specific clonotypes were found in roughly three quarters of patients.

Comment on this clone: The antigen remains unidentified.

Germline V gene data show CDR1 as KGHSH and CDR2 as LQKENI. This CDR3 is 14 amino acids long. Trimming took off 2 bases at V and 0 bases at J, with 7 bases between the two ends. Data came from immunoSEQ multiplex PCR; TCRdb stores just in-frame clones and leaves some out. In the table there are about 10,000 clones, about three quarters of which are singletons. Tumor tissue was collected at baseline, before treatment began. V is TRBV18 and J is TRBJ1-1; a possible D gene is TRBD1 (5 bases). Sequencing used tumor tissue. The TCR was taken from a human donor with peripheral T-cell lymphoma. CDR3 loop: CASSPGGVNTEAFF. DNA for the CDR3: TGTGCCAGCTCACCAGGGGGGGTGAACACTGAAGCTTTCTTT.